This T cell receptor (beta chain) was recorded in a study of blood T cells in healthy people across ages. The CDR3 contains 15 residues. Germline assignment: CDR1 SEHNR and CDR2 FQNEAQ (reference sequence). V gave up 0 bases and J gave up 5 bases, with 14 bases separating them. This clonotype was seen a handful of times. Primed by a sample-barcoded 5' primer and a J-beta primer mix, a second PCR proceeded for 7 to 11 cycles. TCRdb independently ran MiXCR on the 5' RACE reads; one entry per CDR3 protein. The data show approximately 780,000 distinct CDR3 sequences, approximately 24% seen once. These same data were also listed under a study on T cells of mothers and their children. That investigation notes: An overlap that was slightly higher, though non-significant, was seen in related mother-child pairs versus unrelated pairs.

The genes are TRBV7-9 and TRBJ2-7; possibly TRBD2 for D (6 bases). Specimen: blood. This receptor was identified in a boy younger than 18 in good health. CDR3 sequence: CASSLAGGLGHEQYF. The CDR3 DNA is TGTGCCAGCAGCTTAGCAGGAGGGCTGGGACACGAGCAGTACTTC.